The clone carrying this T cell receptor (beta chain) occurred a few times. This record comes from a study of spatial heterogeneity in lung cancer. MiXCR, run by TCRdb on the 5' RACE reads, gives a single entry per CDR3 protein. The sample records about 12,000 distinct CDR3 sequences, 12% to 15% being singletons. Time point specified: sample taken at primary tumor resection. From tumor, nontumor lung or frozen PBMC, whole RNA was taken unsorted for sequencing. Germline V CDR1 and CDR2: SNHLY, FYNNEI. This CDR3 comprises 14 residues. V lost 3 bases, J lost 3 bases, and 11 bases lay in between. The sequence derives from a male donor with early-stage non-small cell lung cancer. The sequencing here drew on PBMCs, taken at surgery. The chain has TRBV2 and TRBJ1-1; possibly TRBD1 for D (5 bases). The CDR3 DNA is TGTGCCAGCAGTGAGATGGGGGACGACACTGAAGCTTTCTTT. It codes for CASSEMGDDTEAFF. The variable domain in full, completed from reference TRBV2 and TRBJ1-1, reads EPEVTQTPSHQVTQMGQEVILRCVPISNHLYFYWYRQILGQKVEFLVSFYNNEISEKSEIFDDQFSVERPDGSNFTLKIRSTKLEDSAMYFCASSEMGDDTEAFFGQGTRLTVV.